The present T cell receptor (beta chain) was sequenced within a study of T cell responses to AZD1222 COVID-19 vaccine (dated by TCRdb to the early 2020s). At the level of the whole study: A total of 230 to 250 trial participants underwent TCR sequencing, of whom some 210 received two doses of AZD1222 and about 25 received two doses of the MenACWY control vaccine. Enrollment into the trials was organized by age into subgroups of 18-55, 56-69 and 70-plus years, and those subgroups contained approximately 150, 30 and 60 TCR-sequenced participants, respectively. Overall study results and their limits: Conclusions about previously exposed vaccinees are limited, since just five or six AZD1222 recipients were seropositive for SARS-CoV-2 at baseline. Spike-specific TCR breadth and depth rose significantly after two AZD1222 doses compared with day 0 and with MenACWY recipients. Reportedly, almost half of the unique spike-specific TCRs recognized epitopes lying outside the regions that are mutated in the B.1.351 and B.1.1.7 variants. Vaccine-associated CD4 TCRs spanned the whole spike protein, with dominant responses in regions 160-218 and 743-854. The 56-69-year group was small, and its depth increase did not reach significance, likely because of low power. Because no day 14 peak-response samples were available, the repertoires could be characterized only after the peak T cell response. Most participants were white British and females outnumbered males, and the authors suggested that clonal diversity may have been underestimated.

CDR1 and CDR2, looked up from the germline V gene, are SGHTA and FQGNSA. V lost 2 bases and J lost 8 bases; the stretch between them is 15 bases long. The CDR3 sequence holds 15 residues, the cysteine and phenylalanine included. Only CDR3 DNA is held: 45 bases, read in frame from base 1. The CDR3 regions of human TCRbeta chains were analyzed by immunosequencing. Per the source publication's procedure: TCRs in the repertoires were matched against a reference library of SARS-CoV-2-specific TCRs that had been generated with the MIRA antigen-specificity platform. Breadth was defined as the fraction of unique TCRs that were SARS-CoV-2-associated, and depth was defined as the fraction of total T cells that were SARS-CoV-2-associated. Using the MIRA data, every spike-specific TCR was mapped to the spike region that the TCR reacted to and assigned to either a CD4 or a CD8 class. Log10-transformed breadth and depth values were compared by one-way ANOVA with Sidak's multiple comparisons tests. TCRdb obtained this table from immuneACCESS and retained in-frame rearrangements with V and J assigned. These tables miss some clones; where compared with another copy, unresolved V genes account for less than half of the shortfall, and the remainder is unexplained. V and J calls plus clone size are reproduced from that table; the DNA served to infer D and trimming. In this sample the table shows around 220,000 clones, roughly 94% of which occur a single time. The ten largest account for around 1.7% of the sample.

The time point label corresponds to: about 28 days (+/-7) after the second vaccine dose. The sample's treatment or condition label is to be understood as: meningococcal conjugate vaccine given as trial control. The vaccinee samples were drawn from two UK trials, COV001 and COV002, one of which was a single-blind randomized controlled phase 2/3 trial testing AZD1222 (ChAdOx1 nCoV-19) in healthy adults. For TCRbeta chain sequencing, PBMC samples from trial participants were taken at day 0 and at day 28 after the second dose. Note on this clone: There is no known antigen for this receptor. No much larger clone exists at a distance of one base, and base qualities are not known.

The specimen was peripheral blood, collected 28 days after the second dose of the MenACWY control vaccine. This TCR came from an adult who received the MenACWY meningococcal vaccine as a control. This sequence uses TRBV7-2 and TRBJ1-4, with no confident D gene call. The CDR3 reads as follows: CASSLSTFRMEKLFF. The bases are TGTGCCAGCAGCTTATCGACTTTTAGGATGGAAAAACTGTTTTTT.